These 5 T cell receptor beta chains were all obtained from the same sample, sequenced in a study of CD8 T cells in ankylosing spondylitis. TCRdb redid the calling of the 5' RACE reads with MiXCR, one entry per CDR3 protein. This sample has 200,000 or so distinct CDR3 sequences, with 15% to 20% found just once. Material for sequencing was blood, either unsorted or a sorted T cell fraction (not recorded which). Receptors were obtained from a male donor between 5 and 35 years old with ankylosing spondylitis or in good health (not recorded which).

V usage is TRBV29-1 and J usage is TRBJ1-1; D gene uncertain. This CDR3 comprises 12 residues. Germline values: CDR1 SQVTM, CDR2 ANQGSEA. V was shortened by 4 bases and J by 4 bases, with 10 bases between the two germline ends. CDR3 in amino acids: CSVGRGSTEAFF. The CDR3 nucleotides are TGCAGCGTTGGGCGAGGAAGCACTGAAGCTTTCTTT.

This clonotype was recorded many times. This sequence joins TRBV12-3 or TRBV12-4 and TRBJ2-7; D is unclear. With 0 bases removed from V and 1 base from J, the gap between germline ends came to 10 bases. This CDR3 has 15 residues. The CDR3, as DNA: TGTGCCAGCAGTTTAGCGCTAAAGGGATCCTACGAGCAGTACTTC. Its translation: CASSLALKGSYEQYF.

This clonotype was picked up many times. This sequence joins TRBV2 and TRBJ1-1; 7 bases are shared with TRBD1. The CDR3 contains 13 residues. Germline values: CDR1 SNHLY, CDR2 FYNNEI. V was clipped by 9 bases and J by 0 bases; unmatched bases: 4. The CDR3 DNA reads as TGTGCCAGAAGACAGGGAATGAACACTGAAGCTTTCTTT. Its protein product is CARRQGMNTEAFF.

The sample holds many counts of this clonotype. V is TRBV7-2 and J is TRBJ1-1; maybe TRBD1 (5 bases). Trimming removed 0 bases from V and 5 bases from J, with 7 bases in between. The CDR3 is 13 amino acids. Per germline, CDR1 SGHTA and CDR2 FQGNSA. CDR3 coding DNA: TGTGCCAGCAGCTTAGCGGAGGGGACTGAAGCTTTCTTT. Translated: CASSLAEGTEAFF.

This clonotype was counted many times. This chain links TRBV28 with TRBJ1-2; TRBD1 aligns across 9 bases. The V gene's germline CDR1 is MDHEN and CDR2 SYDVKM. The V gene end was trimmed by 4 bases and the J gene end by 8 bases; junction bases not matched to a gene: 8. There are 14 residues in the CDR3. CDR3 in amino acids: CASSSPGQGSGYTF. The DNA of the CDR3 is TGTGCCAGCAGTTCCCCCGGACAGGGGTCCGGCTACACCTTC.